This T cell receptor beta chain originates from a study of T cell responses to AZD1222 COVID-19 vaccine. The germline V gene encodes CDR1 LNHDA and CDR2 SQIVND (reference sequence). CDR3 length equals 14 residues. J lost 4 bases, V lost 4 bases, and 5 bases had no gene match. This table comes from immunoSEQ multiplex PCR, and its TCRdb copy is limited to in-frame clones, with some not included. The sample holds approximately 50,000 clones, about 86% seen once. On this clone itself: Its antigen remains unidentified.

Pooling of second doses given at about 4 or about 12 weeks was done. Study results and caveats: Spike-wide coverage was observed for vaccine-associated CD4 TCRs, with dominant responses at 160-218 and 743-854.

The clonotype was recovered from an adult who received the AZD1222 COVID-19 vaccine. This chain uses TRBV19 with TRBJ2-7, with 9 bases identical to TRBD1. Sequencing was performed on peripheral blood, taken 28 days after the second AZD1222 dose. In nucleotides, the CDR3 is TGTGCCAGTAGTAACACAGGGGGCGATTACGAGCAGTACTTC. It yields the protein CASSNTGGDYEQYF. The variable domain in full, completed from reference TRBV19 and TRBJ2-7, reads DGGITQSPKYLFRKEGQNVTLSCEQNLNHDAMYWYRQDPGQGLRLIYYSQIVNDFQKGDIAEGYSVSREKKESFPLTVTSAQKNPTAFYLCASSNTGGDYEQYFGPGTRLTVT.